This TCR beta chain emerged from a study of pediatric ulcerative colitis. General study points: A couple of patients' blood samples yielded substantially fewer templates. A couple of rectal CDR3 clonotypes occurred in all ulcerative colitis patients. Blood-rectal clonal overlap within each person was significantly higher in ulcerative colitis patients than controls.

Rectal tissue came from one to two pinch biopsies taken at colonoscopy. The CDR3 contains 15 residues. In germline, CDR1 is SGHRS, CDR2 YFSETQ. The J segment lost 1 base and the V segment lost 0 bases, leaving 2 bases of the junction unmatched. Concerning this clone: Its antigen is unknown.

Sequencing depth was up to 500,000 reads per sample. TCRdb keeps only in-frame clones here, not all; method: immunoSEQ multiplex PCR. The sample lists 15,000 to 20,000 clones, 65% to 75% occurring once. The receptor was derived from a girl aged 5-17 years with moderate ulcerative colitis. This chain uses TRBV5-1 with TRBJ1-1, with 8 bases fitting TRBD1. Sequencing input: gut tissue. The chain's CDR3 is CASSLGQGANTEAFF. CDR3 nucleotides: TGCGCCAGCAGCTTGGGGCAGGGGGCGAACACTGAAGCTTTCTTT.